This is a list of T cell receptor beta chains from one sample in a study of blood T cell repertoires in COVID-19. Generated by immunoSEQ multiplex PCR, the TCRdb table keeps only in-frame clones and is missing some. This sample has over 90,000 clones, with 75% to 90% found just once. Sequenced sample: peripheral blood. These receptors all come from a man older than 75 with acute or convalescent COVID-19. CDR3s include the opening cysteine and the closing phenylalanine or tryptophan. D genes are given only for firm matches. Part of the rows lack a size; the others show once, few, many or a class for expanded clones.

CDR3 length: 15; D gene: TRBD2; clone size: once; J gene: TRBJ2-1; V gene: TRBV7-9; CDR3 DNA: TGTGCCAGCAGCCAGGGACTAGCGCTAGAGGGTGAGCAGTTCTTC; CDR3 protein: CASSQGLALEGEQFF
CDR3 length: 21; D gene: -; clone size: -; J gene: TRBJ1-6; V gene: TRBV27; CDR3 DNA: TGTGCCAGCAGTTTAGTAGCGGTTGGCAGGGTGACGAGCTCCTATAATTCACCCCTCCACTTT; CDR3 protein: CASSLVAVGRVTSSYNSPLHF
CDR3 length: 17; D gene: -; clone size: -; J gene: TRBJ1-4; V gene: TRBV7-8; CDR3 DNA: TGTGCCAGCAGCTTACTGGGGAGATCCTTCCCAATAGAAAAACTGTTTTTT; CDR3 protein: CASSLLGRSFPIEKLFF
CDR3 length: 13; D gene: TRBD1; clone size: -; J gene: TRBJ2-1; V gene: TRBV7-3; CDR3 DNA: TGTGCCAGCAGCCCCACAGGGGGCAATGAGCAGTTCTTC; CDR3 protein: CASSPTGGNEQFF
CDR3 length: 14; D gene: -; clone size: -; J gene: TRBJ2-1; V gene: TRBV9; CDR3 DNA: TGTGCCAGCAGCCTCTCTACGGCCTACAATGAGCAGTTCTTC; CDR3 protein: CASSLSTAYNEQFF
CDR3 length: 13; D gene: TRBD1; clone size: -; J gene: TRBJ2-5; V gene: TRBV7-8; CDR3 DNA: TGTGCCAGCAGCTCGGACAGGCAAGAGACCCAGTACTTC; CDR3 protein: CASSSDRQETQYF
CDR3 length: 17; D gene: -; clone size: few; J gene: TRBJ2-1; V gene: TRBV19; CDR3 DNA: TGTGCCAGTAGTAAGCAGGCAGGACTTAGCTCCTACAATGAGCAGTTCTTC; CDR3 protein: CASSKQAGLSSYNEQFF
CDR3 length: 14; D gene: TRBD2; clone size: -; J gene: TRBJ2-7; V gene: TRBV7-9; CDR3 DNA: TGTGCCAGCAGCTCAGGACTAGGGTCTGACGAGCAGTACTTC; CDR3 protein: CASSSGLGSDEQYF
CDR3 length: 15; D gene: -; clone size: -; J gene: TRBJ2-1; V gene: TRBV5-1; CDR3 DNA: TGCGCCAGCAGCTTACCTACCGGGGATGACGATGAGCAGTTCTTC; CDR3 protein: CASSLPTGDDDEQFF
CDR3 length: 21; D gene: TRBD2; clone size: -; J gene: TRBJ2-2; V gene: TRBV7-6; CDR3 DNA: TGTGCCAGCAGCCTAACCACAGGGGGCAATAGCGGGAGGGGGAACACCGGGGAGCTGTTTTTT; CDR3 protein: CASSLTTGGNSGRGNTGELFF
CDR3 length: 15; D gene: TRBD1; clone size: -; J gene: TRBJ2-1; V gene: TRBV6-2/TRBV6-3; CDR3 DNA: TGTGCCAGCAGCCTGGGACAGAGGATCTACAATGAGCAGTTCTTC; CDR3 protein: CASSLGQRIYNEQFF
CDR3 length: 13; D gene: TRBD1; clone size: once; J gene: TRBJ1-1; V gene: TRBV5-1; CDR3 DNA: TGCGCCAGCAGTTTGGACAGGGCCGGTGAAGCTTTCTTT; CDR3 protein: CASSLDRAGEAFF
CDR3 length: 16; D gene: -; clone size: few; J gene: TRBJ1-4; V gene: TRBV5-4; CDR3 DNA: TGTGCCAGCAGCTTGACAGGAGATGCAACTAATGAAAAACTGTTTTTT; CDR3 protein: CASSLTGDATNEKLFF
CDR3 length: 15; D gene: -; clone size: -; J gene: TRBJ2-4; V gene: TRBV2; CDR3 DNA: TGTGCCAGCACCCCCGCTCAGGTTCTTAAAAACATTCAGTACTTC; CDR3 protein: CASTPAQVLKNIQYF
CDR3 length: 13; D gene: TRBD1; clone size: -; J gene: TRBJ1-2; V gene: TRBV18; CDR3 DNA: TGTGCCAGCTCAACGGGACAGGACTATGGCTACACCTTC; CDR3 protein: CASSTGQDYGYTF
CDR3 length: 16; D gene: TRBD2; clone size: -; J gene: TRBJ2-5; V gene: TRBV7-8; CDR3 DNA: TGTGCCAGCAGCGCAGGGACTAGCGGGAGCCCAGAGACCCAGTACTTC; CDR3 protein: CASSAGTSGSPETQYF
CDR3 length: 15; D gene: -; clone size: few; J gene: TRBJ2-7; V gene: TRBV6-6; CDR3 DNA: TGTGCCAGCAGTTACTCCCCAGCGCGGGTCTACGAGCAGTACTTC; CDR3 protein: CASSYSPARVYEQYF
CDR3 length: 16; D gene: -; clone size: -; J gene: TRBJ2-4; V gene: TRBV6-1; CDR3 DNA: TGTGCCAGCAGTGAAGTCAGGAGGGCCGGCAAAAACATTCAGTACTTC; CDR3 protein: CASSEVRRAGKNIQYF
CDR3 length: 13; D gene: -; clone size: -; J gene: TRBJ2-3; V gene: TRBV24-1; CDR3 DNA: TGTGCCACCGAGGGTAGCTTCACAGATACGCAGTATTTT; CDR3 protein: CATEGSFTDTQYF
CDR3 length: 13; D gene: -; clone size: few; J gene: TRBJ1-1; V gene: TRBV10-3; CDR3 DNA: TGTGCCATCACAGCGGGGAGAGGCACTGAAGCTTTCTTT; CDR3 protein: CAITAGRGTEAFF
CDR3 length: 18; D gene: TRBD2; clone size: -; J gene: TRBJ2-1; V gene: TRBV18; CDR3 DNA: TGTGCCAGCTCACCCTCTCCGGGACTAGCGGGAGGGTATAATGAGCAGTTCTTC; CDR3 protein: CASSPSPGLAGGYNEQFF
CDR3 length: 14; D gene: TRBD1; clone size: -; J gene: TRBJ2-3; V gene: TRBV10-3; CDR3 DNA: TGTGCCACCGAGCTGGACAGGGGTACAGATACGCAGTATTTT; CDR3 protein: CATELDRGTDTQYF
CDR3 length: 13; D gene: -; clone size: once; J gene: TRBJ1-1; V gene: TRBV11-1; CDR3 DNA: TGTGCCAGCAGCCTCAAGCGCCGGACTGAAGCTTTCTTT; CDR3 protein: CASSLKRRTEAFF
CDR3 length: 15; D gene: TRBD1; clone size: -; J gene: TRBJ2-2; V gene: TRBV10-3; CDR3 DNA: TGTGCCATCAGGCCGACAGGGGAAGGCTCCGGGGAGCTGTTTTTT; CDR3 protein: CAIRPTGEGSGELFF
CDR3 length: 17; D gene: -; clone size: -; J gene: TRBJ2-2; V gene: TRBV4-3; CDR3 DNA: TGCGCCAGCAGCCACTTCATTAGCGAACCGAACACCGGGGAGCTGTTTTTT; CDR3 protein: CASSHFISEPNTGELFF
CDR3 length: 18; D gene: TRBD2; clone size: -; J gene: TRBJ2-7; V gene: TRBV30; CDR3 DNA: TGTGCCTGGAGTGGCCTCCGAGGCGGTAGCGGGAGACTCCTCGAGCAGTACTTC; CDR3 protein: CAWSGLRGGSGRLLEQYF
CDR3 length: 13; D gene: TRBD1; clone size: -; J gene: TRBJ1-2; V gene: TRBV6-6; CDR3 DNA: TGTGCCAGCAGCGGACAGGGGGCGTCTGGCTACACCTTC; CDR3 protein: CASSGQGASGYTF
CDR3 length: 14; D gene: -; clone size: -; J gene: TRBJ1-4; V gene: TRBV28; CDR3 DNA: TGTGCCAGCAGTTTAAGTCAGGGGATAGAAAAACTGTTTTTT; CDR3 protein: CASSLSQGIEKLFF
CDR3 length: 14; D gene: TRBD2; clone size: -; J gene: TRBJ2-7; V gene: TRBV4-3; CDR3 DNA: TGCGCCAGCAGCCAGGGAGGGCCTCCCGGCGAGCAGTACTTC; CDR3 protein: CASSQGGPPGEQYF
CDR3 length: 12; D gene: -; clone size: -; J gene: TRBJ1-5; V gene: TRBV6-2/TRBV6-3; CDR3 DNA: TGTGCCAGCAGTGACCTCGGGCGGGCCCAGCATTTT; CDR3 protein: CASSDLGRAQHF
CDR3 length: 13; D gene: TRBD1; clone size: -; J gene: TRBJ1-2; V gene: TRBV29-1; CDR3 DNA: TGCAGCGTGGGACAGGCGACTAACTATGGCTACACCTTC; CDR3 protein: CSVGQATNYGYTF
CDR3 length: 16; D gene: TRBD2; clone size: -; J gene: TRBJ2-3; V gene: TRBV7-2; CDR3 DNA: TGTGCCAGCAGCTTGTTCCTAGCGGGAAACACAGATACGCAGTATTTT; CDR3 protein: CASSLFLAGNTDTQYF
CDR3 length: 17; D gene: TRBD1; clone size: -; J gene: TRBJ2-1; V gene: TRBV4-3; CDR3 DNA: TGCGCCAGCAGCCAAGATCAGGCCAGGGGGTATAGGAATGAGCAGTTCTTC; CDR3 protein: CASSQDQARGYRNEQFF
CDR3 length: 13; D gene: TRBD1; clone size: -; J gene: TRBJ2-5; V gene: TRBV25-1; CDR3 DNA: TGTGCCAGCAACGGACAGGGGGAAGAGACCCAGTACTTC; CDR3 protein: CASNGQGEETQYF
CDR3 length: 14; D gene: -; clone size: -; J gene: TRBJ2-7; V gene: TRBV3-1/TRBV3-2; CDR3 DNA: TGTGCCAGCAGAACAACCGGGAGCCACTACGAGCAGTACTTC; CDR3 protein: CASRTTGSHYEQYF
CDR3 length: 14; D gene: TRBD1; clone size: -; J gene: TRBJ2-7; V gene: TRBV9; CDR3 DNA: TGTGCCAGCAGCCGAGGACAGGGGTACTACGAGCAGTACTTC; CDR3 protein: CASSRGQGYYEQYF
CDR3 length: 12; D gene: -; clone size: -; J gene: TRBJ2-1; V gene: TRBV12-5; CDR3 DNA: TGTGCTAGTGGTTTGGAAGTGGCAAAGCAGTTCTTC; CDR3 protein: CASGLEVAKQFF
CDR3 length: 16; D gene: -; clone size: -; J gene: TRBJ2-3; V gene: TRBV4-2; CDR3 DNA: TGTGCCAGCAGCCAAGAGGCTAGCGCCAGCACAGATACGCAGTATTTT; CDR3 protein: CASSQEASASTDTQYF
CDR3 length: 17; D gene: -; clone size: -; J gene: TRBJ2-2; V gene: TRBV30; CDR3 DNA: TGTGCCTGGGGGAAGCAGGGGATCGGATTCTACACCGGGGAGCTGTTTTTT; CDR3 protein: CAWGKQGIGFYTGELFF
CDR3 length: 16; D gene: -; clone size: -; J gene: TRBJ2-7; V gene: TRBV19; CDR3 DNA: TGTGCCAGTAGTATAGAGTTAAGCGGAGGTGCCTACGAGCAGTACTTC; CDR3 protein: CASSIELSGGAYEQYF
CDR3 length: 15; D gene: TRBD1; clone size: -; J gene: TRBJ1-2; V gene: TRBV7-2; CDR3 DNA: TGTGCCAGCAGCCTGACAGGGGGCGATTCCTATGGCTACACCTTC; CDR3 protein: CASSLTGGDSYGYTF
CDR3 length: 18; D gene: -; clone size: -; J gene: TRBJ1-6; V gene: TRBV6-1; CDR3 DNA: TGTGCCAGCAGTGAAGTGTTTAGTCAGGGCTCCTATAATTCACCCCTCCACTTT; CDR3 protein: CASSEVFSQGSYNSPLHF
CDR3 length: 15; D gene: -; clone size: -; J gene: TRBJ1-1; V gene: TRBV19; CDR3 DNA: TGTGCCAGTAGTGTATTCGCAGGAAGGAACACTGAAGCTTTCTTT; CDR3 protein: CASSVFAGRNTEAFF
CDR3 length: 15; D gene: -; clone size: -; J gene: TRBJ1-6; V gene: TRBV14; CDR3 DNA: TGTGCCAGCAGCCAATTGTGGAGTGAAGATTCACCCCTCCACTTT; CDR3 protein: CASSQLWSEDSPLHF
CDR3 length: 16; D gene: TRBD1; clone size: -; J gene: TRBJ1-1; V gene: TRBV28; CDR3 DNA: TGTGCCAGCAGTCCTCGATCGGGACAGGGGAACACTGAAGCTTTCTTT; CDR3 protein: CASSPRSGQGNTEAFF
CDR3 length: 16; D gene: TRBD1; clone size: -; J gene: TRBJ2-3; V gene: TRBV11-2; CDR3 DNA: TGTGCCAGCAGCTCTGTCCGGGACAGTAGCACAGATACGCAGTATTTT; CDR3 protein: CASSSVRDSSTDTQYF
CDR3 length: 14; D gene: TRBD1; clone size: -; J gene: TRBJ1-2; V gene: TRBV19; CDR3 DNA: TGTGCCAGTAGTATCGGACAGGGGGCCTATGGCTACACCTTC; CDR3 protein: CASSIGQGAYGYTF
CDR3 length: 13; D gene: -; clone size: -; J gene: TRBJ1-5; V gene: TRBV5-4; CDR3 DNA: TGTGCCAGCAGCTTGCAGGGGTCTCAGCCCCAGCATTTT; CDR3 protein: CASSLQGSQPQHF